This T cell receptor (beta chain) was found in a study of post-analysis software for immune sequencing data. Whole-study context: Recorded subtypes: relapsing-remitting, secondary progressive, progressive-relapsing; some patients unannotated. Study-level results: The study found significantly lower normalized Chao1 diversity in multiple sclerosis patients than in controls. Strong co-clustering by F measure linked samples that shared a preparation batch.

The TCR beta cDNA libraries contained unique molecular identifiers. Input populations of roughly 1 to 10 million T cells gave rise to approximately 480,000 cDNA molecules. TCRdb reprocessed the PCR reads with MiXCR, giving one entry per CDR3 protein. The table lists 650,000 to 900,000 distinct CDR3 sequences, roughly 46% of them singletons. A word on this clonotype: The antigen is undetermined.

This sequence was found in a girl aged 10 to 17 with multiple sclerosis. Material for sequencing was blood.

CDR3 in DNA: TGTGCCAGCAGCCTCGACAGAGATCGGGGTGGCTACACCTTC. Protein sequence: CASSLDRDRGGYTF. This rearrangement joins TRBV6-5 to TRBJ1-2; D is perhaps TRBD1 (5 bases). V shed 6 bases and J shed 7 bases, with 18 bases lying between them. The length of the CDR3 is 14 residues. The germline V gene encodes CDR1 MNHEY and CDR2 SVGAGI.